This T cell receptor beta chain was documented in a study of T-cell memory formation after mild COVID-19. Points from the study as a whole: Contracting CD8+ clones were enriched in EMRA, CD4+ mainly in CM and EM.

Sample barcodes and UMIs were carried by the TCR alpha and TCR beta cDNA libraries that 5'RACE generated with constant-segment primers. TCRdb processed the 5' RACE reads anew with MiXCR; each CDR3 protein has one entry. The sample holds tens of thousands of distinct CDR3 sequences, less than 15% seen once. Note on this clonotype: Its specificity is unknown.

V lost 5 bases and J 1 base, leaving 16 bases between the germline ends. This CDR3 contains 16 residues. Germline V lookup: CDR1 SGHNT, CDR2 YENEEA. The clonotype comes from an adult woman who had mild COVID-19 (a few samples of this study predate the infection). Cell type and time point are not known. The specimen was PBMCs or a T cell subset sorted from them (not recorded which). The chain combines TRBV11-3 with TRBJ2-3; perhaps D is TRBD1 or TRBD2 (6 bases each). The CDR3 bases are TGTGCCAGCAGCCCGGGGAGTAGGGGGGGCACAGATACGCAGTATTTT. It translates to CASSPGSRGGTDTQYF. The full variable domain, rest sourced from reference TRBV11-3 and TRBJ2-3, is EAGVVQSPRYKIIEKKQPVAFWCNPISGHNTLYWYLQNLGQGPELLIRYENEEAVDDSQLPKDRFSAERLKGVDSTLKIQPAELGDSAVYLCASSPGSRGGTDTQYFGPGTRLTVL.